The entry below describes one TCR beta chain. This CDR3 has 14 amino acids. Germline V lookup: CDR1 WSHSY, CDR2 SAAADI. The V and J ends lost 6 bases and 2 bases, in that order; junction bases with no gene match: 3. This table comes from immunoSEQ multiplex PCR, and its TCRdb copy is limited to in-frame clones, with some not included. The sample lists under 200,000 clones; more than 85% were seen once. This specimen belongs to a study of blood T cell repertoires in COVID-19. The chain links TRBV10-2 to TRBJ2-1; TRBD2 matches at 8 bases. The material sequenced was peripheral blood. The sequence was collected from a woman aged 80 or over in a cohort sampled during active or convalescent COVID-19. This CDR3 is CASRGLVPYNEQFF. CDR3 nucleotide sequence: TGCGCCAGCAGGGGACTAGTTCCCTACAATGAGCAGTTCTTC.